The TCR beta chain under discussion was sequenced for a study of OX40 agonist ivuxolimab in advanced cancers. Study details: Dose-escalation patients' cancers were hepatocellular carcinoma, melanoma, renal cell or head and neck cancer.

About this clone itself: The target antigen is unknown.

CDR1 is MNHEY, CDR2 SVGAGI, per germline. The CDR3 consists of 11 residues. Broader study findings: There were also nonresponders showing low normalized T-cell clonal expansion.

Measured with immunoSEQ multiplex PCR; TCRdb has only the in-frame clones, and not every one. This sample yields tens of thousands of clones, of which roughly 84% are seen a single time; 6.9% belongs to the top ten. This specimen consisted of CD4+ or CD8+ T cells sorted from blood, obtained in a trial of the OX40 agonist ivuxolimab. This chain links TRBV6-5 with TRBJ2-5, with D possibly TRBD1 on 6 matching bases. The DNA end lines up better with TRBJ2-7; the J call may be wrong. The receptor comes from an adult with an advanced solid tumor such as melanoma, head and neck, liver or kidney cancer. The CDR3: CASSTRGEQYF. The CDR3 DNA follows: TGTGCCAGCAGTACCAGGGGCGAGCAGTACTTC.